The T cell receptor beta chain described here comes from a study of blood T cell repertoires in COVID-19. Across the study: Samples representing acute and convalescent COVID-19 were sourced from the United States, Italy and Spain.

Authors' analysis steps: Reference gene primer amplification gave nucleated cell count estimates. Clones were sequenced by immunoSEQ multiplex PCR, and TCRdb holds only the in-frame ones, with some missing. The V and J calls and clone size are taken from that table; D and trimming were inferred from the DNA. The table shows about 130,000 clones, with around 80% occurring only once. Germline lookup yields CDR1 MDHEN and CDR2 SYDVKM. V gave up 6 bases and J gave up 6 bases, with 18 bases separating them. This CDR3 has 16 residues. Sequencing was performed on peripheral blood. This clonotype was obtained from a man in his 70s with acute or convalescent COVID-19. The chain uses TRBV28 and TRBJ2-6; D might be TRBD2 (7 bases). The CDR3 bases are TGTGCCAGCAGCCAAAGTGGGGGGGCCGAGGCCAACGTCCTGACTTTC. It yields the protein CASSQSGGAEANVLTF.